Listed here are 30 T cell receptor beta chains from one sample, sequenced in a study of cytomegalovirus exposure and HLA in healthy donors (dated by TCRdb to about 2017). The library was obtained by the immunoSEQ multiplex PCR assay. The source is immuneACCESS, and TCRdb retained only in-frame sequences with V and J called. Part of the clones is not carried over; for the studies checked, unresolved V genes explain less than half of this, and the remainder is unexplained. The table for this sample lists about 130,000 clones; around nine tenths of them were counted only once. The ten top clones hold around 3.5% of the sample. Sequencing used PBMCs. Receptors were obtained from a man aged 25-40 years in good health and CMV-seronegative.

V is TRBV4-1 and J is TRBJ1-2; D may be TRBD1 (6 bases). V was shortened by 3 bases and J by 2 bases, with 13 bases between the two germline ends. Germline CDR1 is MGHRA and CDR2 is YSYEKL. The CDR3 is 15 amino acids. The CDR3 loop is CASSHPAGVNYGYTF. CDR3 sequence (DNA): TGCGCCAGCAGCCACCCCGCAGGGGTCAACTATGGCTACACCTTC.

The J gene is TRBJ1-6, the V gene TRBV9; possible D gene TRBD1, 5 bases. CDR1 and CDR2 (germline): SGDLS, YYNGEE. This CDR3 is built from 16 residues. The V end was cut by 1 base, the J end by 7 bases, with 15 bases between. In nucleotides, the CDR3 is TGTGCCAGCAGCGTAAACAGCAACGGGGGAAATTCACCCCTCCACTTT. Its protein product is CASSVNSNGGNSPLHF.

This sequence joins TRBV27 and TRBJ2-1; TRBD2 matches at 12 bases. The trim removed 4 bases at V and 6 bases at J, leaving 4 bases unmatched. This CDR3 comprises 15 residues. Per the germline V gene, CDR1 is MNHEY and CDR2 is SMNVEV (reference sequence). This CDR3 reads CASSSGTSGFNEQFF. The CDR3 nucleotides read TGTGCCAGCAGTTCCGGGACTAGCGGGTTCAATGAGCAGTTCTTC.

The CDR3 here is CASSAIVDTEAFF. CDR3 DNA: TGTGCCAGCAGCGCGATAGTGGACACTGAAGCTTTCTTT. This chain connects TRBV2 to TRBJ1-1; D gene ambiguous. V was shortened by 6 bases and J by 3 bases, with 11 bases between the two germline ends. CDR1 is SNHLY and CDR2 is FYNNEI in the germline V gene. This CDR3 has 13 residues.

V is TRBV27 and J is TRBJ1-4, with D tentatively TRBD1 (5 bases). The V end was cut by 6 bases, the J end by 6 bases, with 26 bases between. The CDR3 length is 18 residues. Germline V gene lookup returns CDR1 MNHEY and CDR2 SMNVEV (reference sequence). As DNA, the CDR3 is TGTGCCAGCAGCCCAAGGTTCCAGGGTATTAGGAGCGATGAAAAACTGTTTTTT. The encoded protein is CASSPRFQGIRSDEKLFF. Complete variable domain (other parts from reference TRBV27 and TRBJ1-4): EAQVTQNPRYLITVTGKKLTVTCSQNMNHEYMSWYRQDPGLGLRQIYYSMNVEVTDKGDVPEGYKVSRKEKRNFPLILESPSPNQTSLYFCASSPRFQGIRSDEKLFFGSGTQLSVL.

Points on this clone: This sample includes further DNA sequences coding for the same CDR3. The rearrangement links TRBV18 to TRBJ1-5; perhaps TRBD1 as D (5 bases). V shed 3 bases and J shed 5 bases, with 8 bases lying between them. CDR3 size: 13 residues. Germline values: CDR1 KGHSH, CDR2 LQKENI. The CDR3 sequence is CASSPGRDQPQHF. In nucleotides, the CDR3 is TGTGCCAGCTCACCGGGCAGGGATCAGCCCCAGCATTTT.

CDR3 DNA: TGTGCCAGCAGCTTAGATATTAGGACAGGGACCGAGCAGTACTTC. Protein: CASSLDIRTGTEQYF. This chain connects TRBV11-2 to TRBJ2-7; TRBD1 agrees at 8 bases. The CDR3 is 15 amino acids. CDR1 is SGHAT and CDR2 is FQNNGV in the germline V gene. V trimming: 0 bases; J trimming: 6 bases; junction bases outside the gene matches: 7. Filled out from reference TRBV11-2 and TRBJ2-7, the complete variable domain reads EAGVAQSPRYKIIEKRQSVAFWCNPISGHATLYWYQQILGQGPKLLIQFQNNGVVDDSQLPKDRFSAERLKGVDSTLKIQPAKLEDSAVYLCASSLDIRTGTEQYFGPGTRLTVT.

This clone was detected once. The chain employs TRBV6-6 and TRBJ1-2; D is ambiguous. V gave up 1 base and J gave up 6 bases, with 9 bases separating them. Germline loops: CDR1 MNHNY, CDR2 SVGAGI (reference sequence). The CDR3 sequence is 13 residues long. The CDR3 bases are TGTGCCAGCAGTTACTTTGCGAGGGATGGCTACACCTTC. Its translation is CASSYFARDGYTF.

V is TRBV18 and J is TRBJ1-3; 7 nucleotides line up with TRBD1. The J segment lost 4 bases and the V segment lost 0 bases, leaving 3 bases of the junction unmatched. CDR1 is KGHSH and CDR2 is LQKENI in the germline V gene. The CDR3 contains 15 residues. The CDR3 spells CASSPPGQYGNTIYF. CDR3 sequence (DNA): TGTGCCAGCTCACCACCGGGACAGTACGGAAACACCATATATTTT.

CDR3 nucleotides: TGTGCCAGCAGTTACCCTGGCGGGGGGTGGTGGGGCTACACCTTC. Translated, it gives CASSYPGGGWWGYTF. The gene calls are TRBV6-6 and TRBJ1-2; a weak D match, TRBD1 (5 bases). The CDR3 length is 15 residues. V shed 2 bases and J shed 8 bases, with 18 bases lying between them. Per germline, CDR1 MNHNY and CDR2 SVGAGI (reference sequence).

This chain connects TRBV5-1 to TRBJ2-7, with TRBD1 matching 7 bases. J lost 0 bases, V lost 5 bases, and 8 bases had no gene match. The CDR3 has 15 residues. CDR1 is SGHRS and CDR2 is YFSETQ in the germline V gene. The CDR3 DNA sequence: TGCGCCAGCAGTCGTACAGGGGCGAGCTCCTACGAGCAGTACTTC. It encodes CASSRTGASSYEQYF.

This rearrangement joins TRBV5-1 to TRBJ1-5; 9 positions agree with TRBD1. CDR1 and CDR2 from the germline V gene are SGHRS and YFSETQ. V gave up 4 bases and J gave up 3 bases; unmatched junction bases: 5. This CDR3 region has 15 residues. In DNA form, the CDR3 reads TGCGCCAGCAGCCCAACAGGGGGCACCAATCAGCCCCAGCATTTT. Translation: CASSPTGGTNQPQHF.

The chain joins TRBV5-6 to TRBJ1-2, with D possibly matching TRBD1 (5 bases). Deletions cut 5 bases from V and 8 bases from J, with 22 bases between. CDR3 length: 15 residues. Germline V gene lookup returns CDR1 SGHDT and CDR2 YYEEEE. In nucleotides, the CDR3 is TGTGCCAGCAGATCCCGCGGGGGGTGGGCCTCGGGCTACACCTTC. Translating gives CASRSRGGWASGYTF.

The chain uses TRBV7-9 and TRBJ2-7; tentatively, D is TRBD1 (6 bases). The V gene lost 8 bases and the J gene lost 3 bases, with 11 bases spanning the gap. There are 12 residues in the CDR3. CDR1 and CDR2 (germline): SEHNR, FQNEAQ (reference sequence). The CDR3 here is CASQGIDYEQYF. Here the CDR3 DNA reads TGTGCCAGCCAGGGGATTGACTACGAGCAGTACTTC.

The V and J genes are TRBV7-2 and TRBJ2-2, with 9 bases that match TRBD1. With V trimmed by 3 bases and J by 7 bases, 3 bases remained unmatched. CDR3 length equals 14 residues. Germline V gene lookup returns CDR1 SGHTA and CDR2 FQGNSA. Written as DNA, the CDR3 is TGTGCCAGCAGCTTGGGACAGGGAATCGGGGAGCTGTTTTTT. Translation: CASSLGQGIGELFF.

This chain uses TRBV11-2 with TRBJ2-7; possibly TRBD2 for D (7 bases). V lost 5 bases, J lost 3 bases, and 14 bases lay in between. The CDR3 has 14 amino acids. Germline V gives CDR1 SGHAT, CDR2 FQNNGV. The CDR3 nucleotides are TGTGCCAGCAGCCAAGGGGGGGCGGTCTACGAGCAGTACTTC. Translated, it gives CASSQGGAVYEQYF.

The V call is TRBV21-1, the J call TRBJ1-6. TRBV21-1 has pseudogene status. CDR3 length: 15 amino acids. The CDR3 reads CASTARSGVGSPLHF. Written as DNA, the CDR3 is TGTGCCAGCACCGCCAGGTCGGGGGTAGGTTCACCCCTCCACTTT.

The CDR3 DNA sequence: TGCGCCAGCAGCCAAGCGGGTCGGGGGTCCCTTAGCAATCAGCCCCAGCATTTT. Its protein is CASSQAGRGSLSNQPQHF. The genes are TRBV4-1 and TRBJ1-5, with a tentative D call TRBD1 (5 bases). CDR1 MGHRA and CDR2 YSYEKL come from the germline V gene. Trimming removed 1 base at V and 0 bases at J, with 16 bases between. CDR3 length: 18 residues.

The chain combines TRBV27 with TRBJ2-1; 8 positions match TRBD1. Germline lookup yields CDR1 MNHEY and CDR2 SMNVEV (reference sequence). CDR3 length: 17 amino acids. The junction had 18 bases not matched to a gene; V was cut back by 6 bases and J by 8 bases. The CDR3 is CASRPILGWTGSDEQFF. The CDR3 nucleotides are TGTGCCAGCAGACCGATCCTCGGTTGGACAGGGAGCGATGAGCAGTTCTTC.

The rearrangement joins TRBV9 to TRBJ2-3; possibly TRBD2 for D (6 bases). This CDR3 spans 16 amino acids. Germline-derived CDR1 and CDR2 are SGDLS and YYNGEE. V lost 3 bases and J 0 bases, leaving 14 bases between the germline ends. The CDR3 spells CASSGRGPGSTDTQYF. The CDR3 nucleotides are TGTGCCAGCAGCGGGCGGGGCCCGGGTAGCACAGATACGCAGTATTTT.

The genes are TRBV5-1 and TRBJ2-7; 7 bases agree with TRBD1. CDR1 SGHRS and CDR2 YFSETQ come from the germline V gene. Germline trimming cut 2 bases from V and 2 bases from J; bases unmatched to any gene: 4. The CDR3 covers 14 residues. This CDR3 reads CASSFWQGAYEQYF. Here the CDR3 DNA reads TGCGCCAGCAGCTTCTGGCAGGGGGCCTACGAGCAGTACTTC. Based on the CDR3 plus reference TRBV5-1 and TRBJ2-7, the full variable domain is KAGVTQTPRYLIKTRGQQVTLSCSPISGHRSVSWYQQTPGQGLQFLFEYFSETQRNKGNFPGRFSGRQFSNSRSEMNVSTLELGDSALYLCASSFWQGAYEQYFGPGTRLTVT.

This chain links TRBV5-1 with TRBJ1-1; perhaps TRBD1 as D (6 bases). Deletions cut 2 bases from V and 3 bases from J, with 11 bases between. The CDR3 loop spans 14 amino acids. CDR1 SGHRS and CDR2 YFSETQ come from the germline V gene. CDR3 DNA sequence: TGCGCCAGCAGCTTTACAGGGTATGACACTGAAGCTTTCTTT. This gives the protein CASSFTGYDTEAFF.

V gene TRBV7-9 combines with J gene TRBJ1-1, with 8 bases lining up with TRBD1. V shed 3 bases and J 3 bases; nucleotides not matched to a gene: 3. The CDR3 is made up of 14 amino acids. Looked up from germline, CDR1 is SEHNR and CDR2 is FQNEAQ (reference sequence). CDR3 nucleotides: TGTGCCAGCAGCTTCCCAGGGGGCCACACTGAAGCTTTCTTT. Protein sequence: CASSFPGGHTEAFF.

The V and J genes are TRBV28 and TRBJ1-5; TRBD1 is a possible D gene (6 bases). Deletions cut 4 bases from V and 1 base from J, with 8 bases between. CDR3 length: 14 amino acids. Germline V gene data show CDR1 as MDHEN and CDR2 as SYDVKM. The CDR3: CASSSQGSNQPQHF. The DNA for the CDR3 is TGTGCCAGCAGTTCGCAGGGGAGCAATCAGCCCCAGCATTTT.

The V call is TRBV10-3, the J call TRBJ2-3; a possible D gene is TRBD2 (5 bases). Germline values: CDR1 ENHRY, CDR2 SYGVKD. The CDR3 sequence is 13 residues long. V lost 10 bases and J 2 bases, leaving 13 bases between the germline ends. Written as DNA, the CDR3 is TGTGCCACCCAGCGGTTAAACACAGATACGCAGTATTTT. Its translation is CATQRLNTDTQYF.

This clone occurred once. The chain carries TRBV4-2 and TRBJ1-5, with D hard to call. Trimming cost V 3 bases and J 3 bases, with 18 bases left between them. Germline V gives CDR1 LGHNA, CDR2 YNFKEQ. The CDR3 spans 17 residues. The CDR3 sequence: CASSHTRGREYNQPQHF. CDR3 sequence (DNA): TGTGCCAGCAGCCACACACGAGGTCGGGAGTACAATCAGCCCCAGCATTTT.

The genes are TRBV5-4 and TRBJ1-6, with 8 bases fitting TRBD1. Germline CDR1 is SGHNT and CDR2 is YYREEE (reference sequence). This CDR3 has 16 amino acids. V was clipped by 0 bases and J by 6 bases; unmatched bases: 5. The CDR3 loop is CASSLVRQGSNSPLHF. The DNA for the CDR3 is TGTGCCAGCAGCTTGGTCCGACAGGGGTCTAATTCACCCCTCCACTTT.

This chain connects TRBV14 to TRBJ1-2; 7 bases map to TRBD1. The V segment lost 0 bases and the J segment 2 bases; nucleotides outside the gene matches: 12. Germline V gene sequence: CDR1 SGHDN, CDR2 FVKESK. This CDR3 comprises 18 residues. The CDR3 loop reads CASSQETSTGAFNYGYTF. As DNA, the CDR3 is TGTGCCAGCAGCCAAGAAACCTCAACAGGGGCTTTCAACTATGGCTACACCTTC.

The rearrangement links TRBV5-6 to TRBJ2-7; D gene uncertain. V was pared by 0 bases and J by 5 bases, with 6 bases between. The length of the CDR3 is 12 residues. Germline V CDR1 and CDR2: SGHDT, YYEEEE. The CDR3 DNA reads TGTGCCAGCAGCTTGGGGCCAGACGAGCAGTACTTC. Translating gives CASSLGPDEQYF. Supplemented by reference TRBV5-6 and TRBJ2-7, the full variable domain reads DAGVTQSPTHLIKTRGQQVTLRCSPKSGHDTVSWYQQALGQGPQFIFQYYEEEERQRGNFPDRFSGHQFPNYSSELNVNALLLGDSALYLCASSLGPDEQYFGPGTRLTVT.

The J gene is TRBJ1-5, the V gene TRBV18; D is undetermined. V was shortened by 3 bases and J by 0 bases, with 6 bases between the two germline ends. This CDR3 has 14 amino acids. Germline assignment: CDR1 KGHSH and CDR2 LQKENI. The CDR3 loop is CASSPAYSNQPQHF. As DNA, the CDR3 is TGTGCCAGCTCACCGGCTTATAGCAATCAGCCCCAGCATTTT.